This T cell receptor (beta chain) was sequenced for a study of cytomegalovirus exposure and HLA in healthy donors. Across the study: The same platform as the approximately 700 first-cohort repertoires was used for the 130 or so validation repertoires, a later analysis reported. General study points: Rarity held for most TCR sequences, but there were some public TCRs that occurred in many donors. Researchers reported that a few CMV-associated chains were confirmed in vitro as CMV antigen-specific.

Trimming removed 0 bases from V and 6 bases from J, with 12 bases in between. Germline V CDR1 and CDR2: SGHRS, YFSETQ. The CDR3 length is 15 residues. Remarks on this clone: Its antigen is unidentified.

Using immunoSEQ multiplex PCR, the repertoire was profiled, and TCRdb retains in-frame clones only, with some absent. This table has 150,000 to 160,000 clones, just over 85% appearing once. The source is a human donor in good health. This rearrangement joins TRBV5-1 to TRBJ2-2, with D perhaps TRBD1 (6 bases). The source material was PBMCs. The CDR3 sequence: CASSLGLQGSGELFF. As DNA, the CDR3 is TGCGCCAGCAGCTTGGGGTTACAGGGTTCCGGGGAGCTGTTTTTT.